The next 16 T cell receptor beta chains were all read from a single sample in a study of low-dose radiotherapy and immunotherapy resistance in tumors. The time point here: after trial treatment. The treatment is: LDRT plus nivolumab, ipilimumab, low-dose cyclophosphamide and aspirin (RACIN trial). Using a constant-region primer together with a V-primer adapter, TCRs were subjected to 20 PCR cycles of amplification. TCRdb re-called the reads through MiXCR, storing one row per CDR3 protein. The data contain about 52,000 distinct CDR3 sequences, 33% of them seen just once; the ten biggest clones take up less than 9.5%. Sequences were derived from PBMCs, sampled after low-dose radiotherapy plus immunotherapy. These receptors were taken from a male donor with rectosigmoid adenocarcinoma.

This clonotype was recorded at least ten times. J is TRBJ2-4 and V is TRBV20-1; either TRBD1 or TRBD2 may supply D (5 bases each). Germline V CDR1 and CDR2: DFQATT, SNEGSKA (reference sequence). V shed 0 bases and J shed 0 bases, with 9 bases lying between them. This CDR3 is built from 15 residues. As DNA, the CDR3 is TGCAGTGCTAGAGAGCCGGGGCGAGCCAAAAACATTCAGTACTTC. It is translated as CSAREPGRAKNIQYF.

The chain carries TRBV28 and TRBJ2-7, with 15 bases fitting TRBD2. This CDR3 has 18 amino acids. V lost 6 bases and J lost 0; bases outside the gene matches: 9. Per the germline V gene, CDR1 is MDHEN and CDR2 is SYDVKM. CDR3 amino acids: CASSGTGLAGGFSYEQYF. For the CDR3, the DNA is TGTGCCAGCAGCGGAACGGGACTAGCGGGAGGTTTCTCCTACGAGCAGTACTTC.

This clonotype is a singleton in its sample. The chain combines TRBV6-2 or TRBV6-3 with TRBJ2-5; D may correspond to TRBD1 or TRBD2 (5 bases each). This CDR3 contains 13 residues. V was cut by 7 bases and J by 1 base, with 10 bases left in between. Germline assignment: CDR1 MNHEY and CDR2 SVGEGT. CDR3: CASTDGAQETQYF. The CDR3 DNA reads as TGTGCCAGCACAGACGGGGCCCAAGAGACCCAGTACTTC.

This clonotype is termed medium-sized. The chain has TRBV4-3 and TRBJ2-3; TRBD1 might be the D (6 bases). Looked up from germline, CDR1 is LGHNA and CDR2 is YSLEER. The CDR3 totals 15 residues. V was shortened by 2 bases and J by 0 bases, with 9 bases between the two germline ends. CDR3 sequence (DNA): TGCGCCAGCAGCCAAAACAGGGCTAGCACAGATACGCAGTATTTT. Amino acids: CASSQNRASTDTQYF.

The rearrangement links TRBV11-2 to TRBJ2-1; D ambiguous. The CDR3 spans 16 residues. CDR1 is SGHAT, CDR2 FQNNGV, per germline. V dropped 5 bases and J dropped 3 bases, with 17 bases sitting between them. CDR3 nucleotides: TGTGCCAGCAGCCTAATTTCGGGCAGGCTCTACAATGAGCAGTTCTTC. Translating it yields CASSLISGRLYNEQFF.

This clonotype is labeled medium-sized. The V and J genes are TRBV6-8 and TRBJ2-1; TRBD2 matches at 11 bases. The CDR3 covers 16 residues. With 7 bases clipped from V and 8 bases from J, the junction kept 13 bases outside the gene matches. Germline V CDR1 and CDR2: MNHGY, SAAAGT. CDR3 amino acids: CASNDISGRGRYEQFF. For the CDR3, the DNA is TGTGCCAGCAACGATATTAGCGGGAGGGGTAGGTATGAGCAGTTCTTC.

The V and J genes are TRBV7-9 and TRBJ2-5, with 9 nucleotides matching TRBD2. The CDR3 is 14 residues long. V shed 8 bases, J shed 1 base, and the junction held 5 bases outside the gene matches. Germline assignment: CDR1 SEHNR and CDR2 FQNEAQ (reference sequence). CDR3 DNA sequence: TGTGCCAGCGCCCAGACTAGCGGCCAAGAGACCCAGTACTTC. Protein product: CASAQTSGQETQYF.

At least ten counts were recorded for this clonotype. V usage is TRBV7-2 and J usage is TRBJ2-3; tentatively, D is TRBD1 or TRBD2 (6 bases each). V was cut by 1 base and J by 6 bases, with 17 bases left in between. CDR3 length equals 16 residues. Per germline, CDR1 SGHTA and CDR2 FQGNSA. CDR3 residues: CASSLDGGSASDTQYF. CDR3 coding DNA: TGTGCCAGCAGCTTAGACGGGGGCTCCGCCTCCGATACGCAGTATTTT.

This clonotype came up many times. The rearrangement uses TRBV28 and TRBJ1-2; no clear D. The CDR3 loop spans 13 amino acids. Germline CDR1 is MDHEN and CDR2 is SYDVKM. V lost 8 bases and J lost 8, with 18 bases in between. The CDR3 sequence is CASHPPGRWGYTF. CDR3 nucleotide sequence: TGTGCCAGCCATCCCCCGGGCCGATGGGGCTACACCTTC.

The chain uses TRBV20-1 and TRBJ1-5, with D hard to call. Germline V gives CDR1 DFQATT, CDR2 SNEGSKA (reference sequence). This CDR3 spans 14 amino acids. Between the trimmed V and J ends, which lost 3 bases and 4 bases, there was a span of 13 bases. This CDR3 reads CSASSISFNQPQHF. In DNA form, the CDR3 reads TGCAGTGCTAGTAGTATCAGCTTTAATCAGCCCCAGCATTTT.

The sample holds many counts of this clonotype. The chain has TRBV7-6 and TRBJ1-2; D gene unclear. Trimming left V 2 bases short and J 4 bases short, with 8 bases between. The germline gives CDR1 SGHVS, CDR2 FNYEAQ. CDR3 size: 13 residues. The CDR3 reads CASSLSGAYGYTF. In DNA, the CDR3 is TGTGCCAGCAGCTTAAGCGGAGCCTATGGCTACACCTTC.

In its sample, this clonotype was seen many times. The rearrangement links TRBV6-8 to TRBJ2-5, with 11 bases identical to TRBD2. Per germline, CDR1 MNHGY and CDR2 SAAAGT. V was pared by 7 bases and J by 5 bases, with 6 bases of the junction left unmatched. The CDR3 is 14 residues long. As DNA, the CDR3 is TGTGCCAGCATCGATAGCGGGAGGGCGGAGACCCAGTACTTC. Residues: CASIDSGRAETQYF.

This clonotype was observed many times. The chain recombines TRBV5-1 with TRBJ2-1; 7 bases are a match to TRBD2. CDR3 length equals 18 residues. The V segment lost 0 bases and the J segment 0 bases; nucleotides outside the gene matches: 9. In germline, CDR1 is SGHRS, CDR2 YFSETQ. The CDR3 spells CASSLGPASGSSYNEQFF. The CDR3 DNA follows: TGCGCCAGCAGCTTGGGGCCGGCTAGCGGCAGCTCCTACAATGAGCAGTTCTTC.

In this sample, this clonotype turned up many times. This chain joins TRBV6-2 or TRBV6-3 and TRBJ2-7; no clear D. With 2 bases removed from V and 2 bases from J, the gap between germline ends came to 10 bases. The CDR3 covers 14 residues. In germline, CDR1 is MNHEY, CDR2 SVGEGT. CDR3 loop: CASSYGISTYEQYF. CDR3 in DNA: TGTGCCAGCAGTTACGGGATTTCGACCTACGAGCAGTACTTC.

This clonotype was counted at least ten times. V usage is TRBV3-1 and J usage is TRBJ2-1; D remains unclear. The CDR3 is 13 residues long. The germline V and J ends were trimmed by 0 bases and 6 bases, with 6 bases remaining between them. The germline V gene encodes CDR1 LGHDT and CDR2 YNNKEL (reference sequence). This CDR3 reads CASSQDQRNEQFF. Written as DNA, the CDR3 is TGTGCCAGCAGCCAAGATCAGCGCAATGAGCAGTTCTTC.

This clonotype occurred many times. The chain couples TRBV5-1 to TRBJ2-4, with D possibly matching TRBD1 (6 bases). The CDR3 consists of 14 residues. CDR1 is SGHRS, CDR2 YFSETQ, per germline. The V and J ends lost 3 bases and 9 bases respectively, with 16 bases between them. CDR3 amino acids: CASSSGSGGTIQYF. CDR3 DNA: TGCGCCAGCAGCTCCGGTTCTGGGGGCACCATTCAGTACTTC.